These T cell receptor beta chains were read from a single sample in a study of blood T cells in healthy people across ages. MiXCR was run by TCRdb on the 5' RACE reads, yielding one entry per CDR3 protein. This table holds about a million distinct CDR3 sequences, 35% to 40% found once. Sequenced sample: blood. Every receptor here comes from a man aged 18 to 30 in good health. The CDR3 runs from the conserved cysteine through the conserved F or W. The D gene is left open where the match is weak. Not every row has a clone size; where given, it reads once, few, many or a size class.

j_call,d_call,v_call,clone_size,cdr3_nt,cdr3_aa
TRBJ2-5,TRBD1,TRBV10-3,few,TGTGCCATCAACGGACAGGGTCAAGAGACCCAGTACTTC,CAINGQGQETQYF
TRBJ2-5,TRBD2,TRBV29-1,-,TGCAGCGTTCTCCCTCTAGCGGGTGAGCAGTACTTC,CSVLPLAGEQYF
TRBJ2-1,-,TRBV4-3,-,TGCGCCACCAGCCAATGGGGAGGTAGGCAGTTCTTC,CATSQWGGRQFF
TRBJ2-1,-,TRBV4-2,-,TGTGCCAGCAGCCACCGCGGGGCTTACAATGAGCAGTTCTTC,CASSHRGAYNEQFF
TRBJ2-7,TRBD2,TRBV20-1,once,TGCAGTGTCCAAAGCGGGGGTTTCTCCTACGAGCAGTACTTC,CSVQSGGFSYEQYF
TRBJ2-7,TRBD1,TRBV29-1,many,TGCAGCGTCGAAGGACAGGGGAAGAGCTCCTACGAGCAGTACTTC,CSVEGQGKSSYEQYF
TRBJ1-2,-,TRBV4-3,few,TGCGCCAGCAGCCAAGAACGGACACACGTTTTGGACTATGGCTACACCTTC,CASSQERTHVLDYGYTF
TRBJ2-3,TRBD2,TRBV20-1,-,TGCAGTGCTAGAGGCCCGGGACTACCCTCGTCTGGCACAGATACGCAGTATTTT,CSARGPGLPSSGTDTQYF
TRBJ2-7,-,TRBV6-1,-,TGTGCCAGCAGTGAACGGGCAGGAAGCTCCTACGAGCAGTACTTC,CASSERAGSSYEQYF
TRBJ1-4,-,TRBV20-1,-,TGCAGTGCTAGAGGCGGGGGTCAAGCGGAAAAACTGTTTTTT,CSARGGGQAEKLFF
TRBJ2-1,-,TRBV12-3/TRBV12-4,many,TGTGCCAGCAGTTTACTCGGGACACAGTACAATGAGCAGTTCTTC,CASSLLGTQYNEQFF
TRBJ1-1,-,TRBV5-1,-,TGCGCCAGCAGCCCTGAGAAGGACACTGAAGCTTTCTTT,CASSPEKDTEAFF
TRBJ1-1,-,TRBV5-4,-,TGTGCCAGCAGCTTGGGCCGGACAGAGAACACTGAAGCTTTCTTT,CASSLGRTENTEAFF
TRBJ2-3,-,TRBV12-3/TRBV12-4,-,TGTGCCAGCAACCGTTACACAGATACGCAGTATTTT,CASNRYTDTQYF